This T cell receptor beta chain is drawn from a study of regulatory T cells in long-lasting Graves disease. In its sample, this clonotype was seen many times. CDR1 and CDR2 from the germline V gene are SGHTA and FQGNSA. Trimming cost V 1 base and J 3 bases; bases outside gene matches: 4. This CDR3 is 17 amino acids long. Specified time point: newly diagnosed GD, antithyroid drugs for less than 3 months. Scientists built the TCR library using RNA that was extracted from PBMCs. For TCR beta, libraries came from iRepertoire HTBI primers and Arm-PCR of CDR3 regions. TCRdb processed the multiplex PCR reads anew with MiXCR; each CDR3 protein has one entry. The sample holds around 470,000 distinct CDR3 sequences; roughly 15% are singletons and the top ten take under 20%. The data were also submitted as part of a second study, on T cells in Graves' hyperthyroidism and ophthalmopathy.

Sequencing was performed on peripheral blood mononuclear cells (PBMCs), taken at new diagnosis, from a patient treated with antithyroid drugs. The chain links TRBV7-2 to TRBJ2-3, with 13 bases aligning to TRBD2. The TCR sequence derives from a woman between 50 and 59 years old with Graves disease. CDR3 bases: TGTGCCAGCAGCTTAGACGGACTAGCGGGAGTTACAGATACGCAGTATTTT. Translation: CASSLDGLAGVTDTQYF. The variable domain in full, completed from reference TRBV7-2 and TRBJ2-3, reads GAGVSQSPSNKVTEKGKDVELRCDPISGHTALYWYRQSLGQGLEFLIYFQGNSAPDKSGLPSDRFSAERTGGSVSTLTIQRTQQEDSAVYLCASSLDGLAGVTDTQYFGPGTRLTVL.